Shown below are 28 T cell receptor beta chains from a single sample sequenced in a study of beta chain features in type 1 diabetes. Expressed TCRB transcripts were sequenced, since all the RNA that had been isolated was reverse transcribed. Repertoires were generated with immunoSEQ multiplex PCR, while TCRdb's copy carries only in-frame clones and drops some. The repertoire includes hundreds of thousands of clones, more than 12% of them detected once, and 0.03% to 0.045% sits in the top ten. Findings of the study overall: TCRB CDR3s were moderately but significantly shorter in Type 1 diabetes patients in all four CD4+ subsets.

What these receptors recognize is not known. The source material was naive CD4+ T cells from blood. The receptors here all came from a man younger than 35 with type 1 diabetes.

This clone was observed a handful of times. The gene calls are TRBV7-2 and TRBJ1-6, with unresolved D. Trimming removed 1 base from V and 9 bases from J, with 10 bases in between. The CDR3 length is 14 residues. The germline V gene encodes CDR1 SGHTA and CDR2 FQGNSA. CDR3 residues: CASSLVEWGSPLHF. Here the CDR3 DNA reads TGTGCCAGCAGCTTAGTTGAGTGGGGTTCACCCCTCCACTTT.

A few counts support this clone. This chain links TRBV30 with TRBJ2-3; no firm D call. The CDR3 is made up of 13 amino acids. In germline, CDR1 is GTSNPN, CDR2 SVGIG (reference sequence). Deletions cut 2 bases from V and 1 base from J, with 7 bases between. The DNA for the CDR3 is TGTGCCTGGAGTAACGCGGGCACAGATACGCAGTATTTT. Its translation: CAWSNAGTDTQYF. Together with reference TRBV30 and TRBJ2-3, the CDR3 gives the full variable domain: SQTIHQWPATLVQPVGSPLSLECTVEGTSNPNLYWYRQAAGRGLQLLFYSVGIGQISSEVPQNLSASRPQDRQFILSSKKLLLSDSGFYLCAWSNAGTDTQYFGPGTRLTVL.

There are a few counts of this clone. The chain employs TRBV29-1 and TRBJ2-5; tentatively, D is TRBD1 or TRBD2 (5 bases each). This CDR3 has 16 amino acids. Germline V lookup: CDR1 SQVTM, CDR2 ANQGSEA. V gave up 6 bases and J gave up 0 bases, with 20 bases separating them. Written as DNA, the CDR3 is TGCAGCGTGGCCCGGGACGGACACATGTACCAAGAGACCCAGTACTTC. Encoded protein: CSVARDGHMYQETQYF.

V usage is TRBV10-3 and J usage is TRBJ2-5, with 10 nucleotides matching TRBD1. Unmatched junction bases numbered 3, after V lost 0 bases and J lost 5 bases. Germline V CDR1 and CDR2: ENHRY, SYGVKD. CDR3 length: 15 residues. The CDR3 region is CAISESTGGRETQYF. CDR3 DNA sequence: TGTGCCATCAGTGAGTCGACAGGGGGCCGGGAGACCCAGTACTTC.

V and J are TRBV7-9 and TRBJ1-2, with D tentatively TRBD1 (6 bases). Germline CDR1 is SEHNR and CDR2 is FQNEAQ (reference sequence). The ends were cut back, 5 bases at V and 6 bases at J, with 16 bases in the middle. This CDR3 has 14 amino acids. The CDR3 is CASSTGQPGNGYTF. The DNA of the CDR3 is TGTGCCAGCAGCACCGGACAGCCCGGGAATGGCTACACCTTC.

This chain joins TRBV10-2 and TRBJ2-3; possible D gene TRBD1, 5 bases. Germline V gene sequence: CDR1 WSHSY, CDR2 SAAADI. The V end lost 3 bases, the J end lost 1 base, and 5 bases lay between the germline ends. The CDR3 length is 13 residues. The CDR3 coding sequence is TGCGCCAGCAGTGAACAGGGCACAGATACGCAGTATTTT. Its translation: CASSEQGTDTQYF.

This clone was seen a few times. This chain connects TRBV6-9 to TRBJ2-7; D ambiguous. The V gene's germline CDR1 is MNHGY and CDR2 SVAAGI. V was trimmed by 5 bases and J by 2 bases, leaving 16 bases between them. There are 15 residues in the CDR3. The CDR3 DNA reads as TGTGCCAGCAGTGGTACGTTAGACAACGCCTACGAGCAGTACTTC. This encodes CASSGTLDNAYEQYF.

The rearrangement joins TRBV5-1 to TRBJ2-2, with TRBD2 as a possible D gene (5 bases). This CDR3 is 16 amino acids long. Germline V CDR1 and CDR2: SGHRS, YFSETQ. Trimming left V 2 bases short and J 2 bases short, with 13 bases between. CDR3 sequence reads: CASSFTASPNTGELFF. The CDR3 DNA reads as TGCGCCAGCAGCTTCACCGCTAGCCCCAACACCGGGGAGCTGTTTTTT. Full variable domain (missing parts from reference TRBV5-1 and TRBJ2-2): KAGVTQTPRYLIKTRGQQVTLSCSPISGHRSVSWYQQTPGQGLQFLFEYFSETQRNKGNFPGRFSGRQFSNSRSEMNVSTLELGDSALYLCASSFTASPNTGELFFGEGSRLTVL.

J is TRBJ2-3 and V is TRBV7-2; 7 nucleotides line up with TRBD2. Losses at the gene ends were 2 bases for V and 0 bases for J; bases not matched to a gene: 2. CDR1 SGHTA and CDR2 FQGNSA come from the germline V gene. This CDR3 region has 15 residues. CDR3 loop: CASSLSGTSTDTQYF. The DNA of the CDR3 is TGTGCCAGCAGCTTAAGCGGGACTAGCACAGATACGCAGTATTTT.

This clone was found a few times. V and J are TRBV6-6 and TRBJ2-4; 9 bases match TRBD1. The CDR3 spans 14 residues. The V and J ends lost 6 bases and 7 bases, in that order; junction bases with no gene match: 7. Germline V gene sequence: CDR1 MNHNY, CDR2 SVGAGI (reference sequence). In nucleotides, the CDR3 is TGTGCCAGCAGCTTGGGACAGGGAGGGAACATTCAGTACTTC. Amino acids: CASSLGQGGNIQYF.

Comments on this clone: Other nucleotide sequences in the sample specify the same CDR3. V usage is TRBV30 and J usage is TRBJ1-1; D not resolved. Trimming left V 5 bases short and J 0 bases short, with 7 bases between. Germline CDR1 reads GTSNPN; CDR2 reads SVGIG (reference sequence). This CDR3 spans 12 amino acids. The CDR3 loop is CAWGRLNTEAFF. DNA for the CDR3: TGTGCCTGGGGCCGACTGAACACTGAAGCTTTCTTT.

The V and J genes are TRBV11-2 and TRBJ1-1; D not certain. The V gene's germline CDR1 is SGHAT and CDR2 FQNNGV. CDR3 size: 13 residues. The V end lost 5 bases, the J end lost 0 bases, and 7 bases lay between the germline ends. The CDR3 here is CASSAQLNTEAFF. As DNA, the CDR3 is TGTGCCAGCAGCGCTCAGTTGAACACTGAAGCTTTCTTT. The full variable domain, its missing parts supplied by reference TRBV11-2 and TRBJ1-1, is EAGVAQSPRYKIIEKRQSVAFWCNPISGHATLYWYQQILGQGPKLLIQFQNNGVVDDSQLPKDRFSAERLKGVDSTLKIQPAKLEDSAVYLCASSAQLNTEAFFGQGTRLTVV.

This chain uses TRBV28 with TRBJ1-2; 7 bases line up with TRBD1. V was clipped by 2 bases and J by 4 bases; unmatched bases: 4. The CDR3 is made up of 14 amino acids. Germline V CDR1 and CDR2: MDHEN, SYDVKM. The CDR3 is CASSLGQALYGYTF. In DNA, the CDR3 is TGTGCCAGCAGTTTAGGACAGGCCCTCTATGGCTACACCTTC.

This clone has a handful of counts. The V gene is TRBV6-5, the J gene TRBJ2-5, with TRBD1 as a possible D gene (5 bases). V was cut by 4 bases and J by 3 bases, with 18 bases left in between. The CDR3 length is 16 residues. Germline loops: CDR1 MNHEY, CDR2 SVGAGI. CDR3 coding DNA: TGTGCCAGCAGTTTTGTGGGGCAGGGAAGGGAAGAGACCCAGTACTTC. It encodes CASSFVGQGREETQYF.

The rearrangement joins TRBV7-9 to TRBJ2-7; D gene ambiguous. Trimming took 5 bases from V and 4 from J, leaving 9 bases between them. In germline, CDR1 is SEHNR, CDR2 FQNEAQ (reference sequence). The CDR3 length is 12 residues. CDR3 sequence: CASSQPLYEQYF. CDR3 coding DNA: TGTGCCAGCAGCCAACCCCTATACGAGCAGTACTTC. The full variable domain, its missing parts supplied by reference TRBV7-9 and TRBJ2-7, is DTGVSQNPRHKITKRGQNVTFRCDPISEHNRLYWYRQTLGQGPEFLTYFQNEAQLEKSRLLSDRFSAERPKGSFSTLEIQRTEQGDSAMYLCASSQPLYEQYFGPGTRLTVT.

V and J are TRBV5-1 and TRBJ2-1; TRBD1 is a possible D gene (6 bases). The germline V gene encodes CDR1 SGHRS and CDR2 YFSETQ. Trimming removed 5 bases at V and 10 bases at J, with 19 bases between. CDR3 size: 14 residues. CDR3 DNA: TGCGCCAGCAGAGAACAGGGATGGGGAAAGGAGCAGTTCTTC. As protein: CASREQGWGKEQFF. The full variable domain, with the rest looked up from reference TRBV5-1 and TRBJ2-1, is KAGVTQTPRYLIKTRGQQVTLSCSPISGHRSVSWYQQTPGQGLQFLFEYFSETQRNKGNFPGRFSGRQFSNSRSEMNVSTLELGDSALYLCASREQGWGKEQFFGPGTRLTVL.

The chain joins TRBV7-8 to TRBJ2-1; 8 positions match TRBD1. Germline V CDR1 and CDR2: SGHVS, FQNEAQ. The CDR3 is made up of 17 amino acids. V gave up 0 bases and J gave up 2 bases; unmatched junction bases: 6. In nucleotides, the CDR3 is TGTGCCAGCAGCTTAGCGCGGACAGGGAGCACCTACAATGAGCAGTTCTTC. The encoded protein is CASSLARTGSTYNEQFF.

This clone showed up just a few times. This sequence joins TRBV18 and TRBJ1-5; D gene ambiguous. Trimming left V 2 bases short and J 3 bases short, with 14 bases between. The length of the CDR3 is 16 residues. Germline lookup yields CDR1 KGHSH and CDR2 LQKENI. In DNA, the CDR3 is TGTGCCAGCTCACCAGGAGCGGGTCGACTCAATCAGCCCCAGCATTTT. It encodes CASSPGAGRLNQPQHF.

In its sample, this clone was seen a few times. The chain joins TRBV10-3 to TRBJ1-5; D perhaps matches TRBD1 (6 bases). The CDR3 has 13 amino acids. Trimming stripped 5 bases from V and 5 bases from J, with 10 bases between. The germline V gene has CDR1 ENHRY and CDR2 SYGVKD. For the CDR3, the DNA is TGTGCCATCAGTAGGGGGGCCGATCAGCCCCAGCATTTT. Translation gives CAISRGADQPQHF.

The genes are TRBV28 and TRBJ1-2; no clear D. Germline CDR1 MDHEN, CDR2 SYDVKM. The CDR3 is 15 amino acids. V lost 6 bases and J lost 1, with 15 bases in between. CDR3 coding DNA: TGTGCCAGCAGCCCGCCAACACCATATAACTATGGCTACACCTTC. Its translation: CASSPPTPYNYGYTF.

The V call is TRBV11-2, the J call TRBJ1-2; no definite D call. Looked up from germline, CDR1 is SGHAT and CDR2 is FQNNGV. The CDR3 loop spans 12 amino acids. With 2 bases removed from V and 3 bases from J, the gap between germline ends came to 4 bases. In DNA form, the CDR3 reads TGTGCCAGCAGCTTAAAGGACTATGGCTACACCTTC. This encodes CASSLKDYGYTF.

V is TRBV2 and J is TRBJ2-3; D may correspond to TRBD1 or TRBD2 (5 bases each). CDR1 and CDR2 (germline): SNHLY, FYNNEI. Trimming stripped 7 bases from V and 1 base from J, with 21 bases between. This CDR3 has 17 amino acids. In DNA form, the CDR3 reads TGTGCCAGCACGAGGGCTTCGGGGCCCTCTGGCACAGATACGCAGTATTTT. Its protein is CASTRASGPSGTDTQYF.

CDR3 region: CASSLRVDPAKNIQYF. As DNA, the CDR3 is TGTGCCAGCAGCTTAAGAGTAGACCCAGCCAAAAACATTCAGTACTTC. The chain is built from TRBV11-2 and TRBJ2-4; D unresolved. The CDR3 has 16 amino acids. Germline CDR1 and CDR2: SGHAT and FQNNGV. Trimming pared 2 bases from V and 0 bases from J, leaving 11 bases between.

This clone was seen a handful of times. The chain couples TRBV28 to TRBJ2-3; D possibly corresponds to TRBD2 (6 bases). Trimming left V 8 bases short and J 5 bases short, with 8 bases between. This CDR3 has 11 residues. Germline V CDR1 and CDR2: MDHEN, SYDVKM. Here the CDR3 reads CASGSGDTQYF. The CDR3 nucleotides read TGTGCCAGCGGTAGCGGAGATACGCAGTATTTT.

This CDR3 is CASSSTEAKPPYEQYF. The CDR3 bases are TGTGCCAGCAGCTCCACTGAGGCAAAGCCGCCCTACGAGCAGTACTTC. The chain carries TRBV28 and TRBJ2-7; no clear D gene. V shed 6 bases and J shed 2 bases, with 20 bases lying between them. This CDR3 comprises 16 residues. Germline V CDR1 and CDR2: MDHEN, SYDVKM.

This clone was observed a handful of times. The chain uses TRBV4-3 and TRBJ2-3; D is undetermined. Germline V gene lookup returns CDR1 LGHNA and CDR2 YSLEER. The length of the CDR3 is 12 residues. The V and J ends lost 0 bases and 10 bases respectively, with 8 bases between them. The CDR3 is CASSQDFRAQYF. The CDR3 coding sequence is TGCGCCAGCAGCCAAGATTTCCGGGCGCAGTATTTT.

The J gene is TRBJ2-5, the V gene TRBV6-1; TRBD1 matches at 8 bases. Germline CDR1 is MNHNS and CDR2 is SASEGT. This CDR3 is built from 15 residues. Trimming took 6 bases from V and 2 from J; bases not matched to a gene: 8. CDR3 DNA: TGTGCCAGCAGCCCGCAGGGGGCAGTTCAAGAGACCCAGTACTTC. Its translation: CASSPQGAVQETQYF.

This clone has a handful of counts. The chain carries TRBV2 and TRBJ2-5; D unresolved. V was trimmed by 6 bases and J by 2 bases, leaving 16 bases between them. CDR1 and CDR2 (germline): SNHLY, FYNNEI. This CDR3 comprises 15 residues. The CDR3 DNA reads TGTGCCAGCAGCCTCGAGAGTTGGCGGCAAGAGACCCAGTACTTC. This translates into CASSLESWRQETQYF.